The 4 T cell receptor beta chains in this list originate from one sample, sequenced in a study of cytomegalovirus exposure and HLA in healthy donors. This table comes from immunoSEQ multiplex PCR, and its TCRdb copy is limited to in-frame clones, with some not included. The sample has a few hundred thousand clones, less than 90% seen once. Sequenced: PBMCs. The receptors originated from a man between 18 and 35 years old in good health and CMV-seropositive.

The chain combines TRBV19 with TRBJ1-4, with TRBD1 identical over 9 bases. Trimming took 5 bases from V and 7 from J; bases not matched to a gene: 5. This CDR3 has 14 residues. Germline V gives CDR1 LNHDA, CDR2 SQIVND (reference sequence). DNA for the CDR3: TGTGCCAGTAGTTCCCGGGACAGGGTTGAAAAACTGTTTTTT. Amino acid sequence: CASSSRDRVEKLFF.

The chain has TRBV5-1 and TRBJ1-4; D gene ambiguous. This CDR3 is built from 12 residues. Between the trimmed V and J ends, which lost 5 bases and 5 bases, there was a span of 7 bases. Germline V gene sequence: CDR1 SGHRS, CDR2 YFSETQ. The CDR3 protein is CASRNLNEKLFF. CDR3 DNA: TGCGCCAGCAGGAACCTAAATGAAAAACTGTTTTTT.

V gene TRBV30 combines with J gene TRBJ2-7, with 10 positions matching TRBD2. J lost 5 bases, V lost 5 bases, and 3 bases had no gene match. CDR3 length: 12 amino acids. CDR1 GTSNPN and CDR2 SVGIG come from the germline V gene (reference sequence). The CDR3 region has the DNA TGTGCCTGGGGACTAGCGGTGGACGAGCAGTACTTC. The encoded protein is CAWGLAVDEQYF.

This clone was picked up one time. V and J are TRBV18 and TRBJ2-2; D gene ambiguous. The V end was cut by 0 bases, the J end by 6 bases, with 5 bases between. CDR1 KGHSH and CDR2 LQKENI come from the germline V gene. The CDR3 is 13 residues long. The CDR3 coding sequence is TGTGCCAGCTCACCACCGATCGCCGGGGAGCTGTTTTTT. Amino acid sequence: CASSPPIAGELFF.